This is a list of T cell receptor beta chains from one sample in a study of blood T cells in healthy people across ages. TCRdb recomputed calls from the 5' RACE reads with MiXCR, one row per CDR3 protein. This sample has some 900,000 distinct CDR3 sequences, with roughly 43% found just once. The sample consisted of blood. These receptors all come from a man aged 25 to 40 in good health. Each CDR3 is given with its conserved first and last residue. Fields, in order: D gene, J gene, V gene, clone size, CDR3 protein, CDR3 DNA. The D gene is left open where the match is weak. Size is stated for part of the rows, as once, few or many counts, or as a class when the clone is expanded.

d_gene: -; j_gene: TRBJ2-3; v_gene: TRBV14; abundance: -; CDR3aa: CASSQDVASTDTQYF; CDR3nt: TGTGCCAGCAGCCAAGACGTCGCTAGCACAGATACGCAGTATTTT
d_gene: -; j_gene: TRBJ1-1; v_gene: TRBV27; abundance: once; CDR3aa: CASSLNPGRFSEAFF; CDR3nt: TGTGCCAGCAGTTTAAACCCTGGACGTTTTAGTGAAGCTTTCTTT
d_gene: -; j_gene: TRBJ1-6; v_gene: TRBV6-5; abundance: -; CDR3aa: CASSLRAAVNSPLHF; CDR3nt: TGTGCCAGCAGTTTACGGGCAGCGGTTAATTCACCCCTCCACTTT
d_gene: -; j_gene: TRBJ1-1; v_gene: TRBV2; abundance: -; CDR3aa: CASRGQGPAFF; CDR3nt: TGTGCCAGCAGGGGGCAGGGGCCGGCTTTCTTT
d_gene: -; j_gene: TRBJ1-5; v_gene: TRBV6-2/TRBV6-3; abundance: -; CDR3aa: CASNRPSNQPQHF; CDR3nt: TGTGCCAGCAATCGACCGAGCAATCAGCCCCAGCATTTT
d_gene: -; j_gene: TRBJ2-1; v_gene: TRBV21-1; abundance: -; CDR3aa: CASGSSGGASVYYNEQFF; CDR3nt: TGTGCCAGCGGTTCTAGCGGGGGGGCCTCAGTTTACTACAATGAGCAGTTCTTC
d_gene: TRBD2; j_gene: TRBJ2-3; v_gene: TRBV4-3; abundance: once; CDR3aa: CASSQDRGGRGTDTQYF; CDR3nt: TGCGCCAGCAGCCAAGATCGGGGGGGACGGGGCACAGATACGCAGTATTTT
d_gene: -; j_gene: TRBJ2-7; v_gene: TRBV6-2/TRBV6-3; abundance: -; CDR3aa: CASSDFVYEQYF; CDR3nt: TGTGCCAGTTCAGATTTTGTCTACGAGCAGTACTTC
d_gene: TRBD1; j_gene: TRBJ2-1; v_gene: TRBV13; abundance: few; CDR3aa: CASSQQGTGRLGEQFF; CDR3nt: TGTGCCAGCAGCCAACAAGGGACAGGGAGATTGGGTGAGCAGTTCTTC
d_gene: TRBD1; j_gene: TRBJ2-7; v_gene: TRBV5-1; abundance: few; CDR3aa: CASSLEDRNSYEQYF; CDR3nt: TGCGCCAGCAGCTTGGAGGACAGGAACTCCTACGAGCAGTACTTC
d_gene: -; j_gene: TRBJ1-4; v_gene: TRBV27; abundance: -; CDR3aa: CASSLAGAGEKLFF; CDR3nt: TGTGCCAGCAGTTTGGCGGGGGCTGGAGAAAAACTGTTTTTT
d_gene: -; j_gene: TRBJ2-5; v_gene: TRBV12-3/TRBV12-4; abundance: -; CDR3aa: CASSLGLQGGTQYF; CDR3nt: TGTGCCAGCAGTTTGGGGCTTCAGGGAGGGACCCAGTACTTC
d_gene: -; j_gene: TRBJ2-1; v_gene: TRBV3-1; abundance: -; CDR3aa: CASSQLSNRGRSNEQFF; CDR3nt: TGTGCCAGCAGCCAACTTTCGAACCGGGGGAGATCGAATGAGCAGTTCTTC
d_gene: TRBD1; j_gene: TRBJ1-2; v_gene: TRBV2; abundance: few; CDR3aa: CARGDRPPNYGYTF; CDR3nt: TGTGCCAGAGGGGACAGGCCCCCTAACTATGGCTACACCTTC
d_gene: -; j_gene: TRBJ2-3; v_gene: TRBV7-6; abundance: -; CDR3aa: CASSLYGVTDTQYF; CDR3nt: TGTGCCAGCAGCTTATACGGAGTCACAGATACGCAGTATTTT
d_gene: -; j_gene: TRBJ2-7; v_gene: TRBV14; abundance: -; CDR3aa: CASSQDAESYEQYF; CDR3nt: TGTGCCAGCAGCCAAGATGCCGAGTCCTACGAGCAGTACTTC
d_gene: TRBD2; j_gene: TRBJ2-1; v_gene: TRBV6-2/TRBV6-3; abundance: -; CDR3aa: CASISGGIISYNEQFF; CDR3nt: TGTGCCAGCATTAGCGGGGGGATCATCTCCTACAATGAGCAGTTCTTC
d_gene: TRBD1; j_gene: TRBJ2-5; v_gene: TRBV29-1; abundance: few; CDR3aa: CSLERGPQETQYF; CDR3nt: TGCAGCCTTGAGAGGGGGCCCCAAGAGACCCAGTACTTC
d_gene: TRBD2; j_gene: TRBJ2-3; v_gene: TRBV6-1; abundance: once; CDR3aa: CASSEAWPGLAGGQDTQYF; CDR3nt: TGTGCCAGCAGTGAAGCGTGGCCGGGACTAGCGGGGGGGCAAGATACGCAGTATTTT
d_gene: -; j_gene: TRBJ2-3; v_gene: TRBV12-3/TRBV12-4; abundance: -; CDR3aa: CASSTYRLTRGRADTQYF; CDR3nt: TGTGCCAGCAGTACATACCGTCTGACAAGAGGTAGAGCAGATACGCAGTATTTT
d_gene: -; j_gene: TRBJ2-5; v_gene: TRBV28; abundance: -; CDR3aa: CASRSQRETQYF; CDR3nt: TGTGCCAGCAGATCACAAAGAGAGACCCAGTACTTC
d_gene: -; j_gene: TRBJ2-1; v_gene: TRBV12-3/TRBV12-4; abundance: few; CDR3aa: CASSFEGLRNEQFF; CDR3nt: TGTGCCAGCAGTTTCGAGGGCTTGAGGAATGAGCAGTTCTTC
d_gene: TRBD1; j_gene: TRBJ2-5; v_gene: TRBV5-1; abundance: -; CDR3aa: CASSFGTGGTLETQYF; CDR3nt: TGCGCCAGCAGTTTTGGGACAGGGGGGACTCTAGAGACCCAGTACTTC
d_gene: -; j_gene: TRBJ1-1; v_gene: TRBV5-1; abundance: many; CDR3aa: CASSLDRPNTEAFF; CDR3nt: TGCGCCAGCAGCTTGGACAGGCCTAACACTGAAGCTTTCTTT
d_gene: -; j_gene: TRBJ1-2; v_gene: TRBV20-1; abundance: few; CDR3aa: CSARDRQAFDGYTF; CDR3nt: TGCAGTGCTAGAGATCGACAGGCTTTCGATGGCTACACCTTC
d_gene: -; j_gene: TRBJ1-2; v_gene: TRBV3-1; abundance: -; CDR3aa: CASSPGGQNYGYTF; CDR3nt: TGTGCCAGCAGCCCTGGCGGCCAGAACTATGGCTACACCTTC
d_gene: -; j_gene: TRBJ1-2; v_gene: TRBV7-9; abundance: -; CDR3aa: CASSLDHDYTF; CDR3nt: TGTGCCAGCAGCTTGGACCATGACTACACCTTC
d_gene: TRBD2; j_gene: TRBJ2-1; v_gene: TRBV7-8; abundance: once; CDR3aa: CASSLWTSSHEQFF; CDR3nt: TGTGCCAGCAGCCTATGGACTAGCTCACACGAGCAGTTCTTC
d_gene: -; j_gene: TRBJ2-7; v_gene: TRBV5-1; abundance: -; CDR3aa: CASSLTAGSSSYEQYF; CDR3nt: TGCGCCAGCAGCTTAACGGCAGGCTCAAGCTCCTACGAGCAGTACTTC
d_gene: -; j_gene: TRBJ2-5; v_gene: TRBV24-1; abundance: -; CDR3aa: CATSDFSDPQETQYF; CDR3nt: TGTGCCACCAGTGATTTCTCGGACCCACAAGAGACCCAGTACTTC
d_gene: -; j_gene: TRBJ2-7; v_gene: TRBV4-1; abundance: -; CDR3aa: CASSQFPNTVYEQYF; CDR3nt: TGCGCCAGCAGCCAATTTCCCAATACGGTGTACGAGCAGTACTTC
d_gene: -; j_gene: TRBJ1-6; v_gene: TRBV28; abundance: -; CDR3aa: CASSSPGETNSPLHF; CDR3nt: TGTGCCAGCAGTTCCCCCGGAGAGACCAATTCACCCCTCCACTTT